This is a list of T cell receptor beta chains from one sample in a study of graft-versus-host responses after intestinal transplantation. Antigens for these TCRs are unknown. Assay used: immunoSEQ multiplex PCR; TCRdb lists only in-frame clones, some missing. The sample holds roughly 92,000 clones, 88% seen once. Sequencing used unstimulated CD4+ T cells sorted from spleen or lymph node cells, obtained before transplant. The receptors originated from a human donor who was the organ donor for an intestinal transplant. The conserved cysteine and the conserved F or W are not part of the CDR3 here. Fields, in order: clone size, V gene, J gene, CDR3 protein. Clone size is given for some rows only: seen once, a few or many times, or a class if the clone is expanded.

clone size: -
V gene: TRBV19
J gene: TRBJ1-5
CDR3 protein: ASTDRTGGFNQPQH

clone size: few
V gene: TRBV5-1
J gene: TRBJ2-7
CDR3 protein: ASSRRDSYEQY

clone size: -
V gene: TRBV10-3
J gene: TRBJ1-2
CDR3 protein: AIASGAFYGYT

clone size: -
V gene: TRBV7-2
J gene: TRBJ2-1
CDR3 protein: ASKIYVGLKDNEQF

clone size: -
V gene: TRBV28
J gene: TRBJ2-2
CDR3 protein: ASSSNTGELF

clone size: -
V gene: TRBV19
J gene: TRBJ2-3
CDR3 protein: ASSSLAGGPDTQY

clone size: -
V gene: TRBV7-9
J gene: TRBJ2-4
CDR3 protein: ASSSLAGGKNIQY

clone size: -
V gene: TRBV6-6
J gene: TRBJ2-7
CDR3 protein: ASTLGGSRGEQY

clone size: -
V gene: TRBV11-1
J gene: TRBJ2-3
CDR3 protein: ASSLAPPWEYTDTQY

clone size: -
V gene: TRBV19
J gene: TRBJ2-2
CDR3 protein: ASRNRGANTGELF